The 21 T cell receptor beta chains presented below share a single source sample, sequenced in a study of blood T cell repertoires in COVID-19. Generated by immunoSEQ multiplex PCR, the TCRdb table keeps only in-frame clones and is missing some. The sample lists 220,000 or so clones; over 80% were seen once. The sequenced sample was PBMCs or T cells enriched from blood (not recorded which). These receptors were taken from a man aged 45-65 years who had been exposed to COVID-19.

The J gene is TRBJ2-1, the V gene TRBV6-1; D is possibly TRBD2 (6 bases). The germline V gene has CDR1 MNHNS and CDR2 SASEGT. Trimming took 2 bases from V and 10 from J, leaving 15 bases between them. The CDR3 consists of 14 residues. The CDR3 DNA reads TGTGCCAGCAGTGAATGGGACTCGCGGAAGGAGCAGTTCTTC. Residues: CASSEWDSRKEQFF.

The chain has TRBV5-1 and TRBJ2-1; D possibly corresponds to TRBD2 (6 bases). The V gene's germline CDR1 is SGHRS and CDR2 YFSETQ. V dropped 0 bases and J dropped 0 bases, with 10 bases sitting between them. There are 16 residues in the CDR3. The DNA of the CDR3 is TGCGCCAGCAGCTTGGCGGGGGTCAGCTCCTACAATGAGCAGTTCTTC. Its protein is CASSLAGVSSYNEQFF.

The V gene is TRBV28, the J gene TRBJ2-1, with 10 positions matching TRBD1. CDR1 and CDR2 from the germline V gene are MDHEN and SYDVKM. V lost 3 bases, J lost 9 bases, and 8 bases stayed unmatched. The CDR3 totals 15 residues. The CDR3 loop is CASSFRQGAWGEQFF. As DNA, the CDR3 is TGTGCCAGCAGTTTTCGACAGGGGGCTTGGGGTGAGCAGTTCTTC.

The gene calls are TRBV7-2 and TRBJ1-6; D unresolved. The CDR3 is 14 residues long. CDR1 and CDR2 (germline): SGHTA, FQGNSA. The V end lost 1 base, the J end lost 7 bases, and 8 bases lay between the germline ends. The CDR3 spells CASSLGQPNSPLHF. As DNA, the CDR3 is TGTGCCAGCAGCTTAGGACAACCAAATTCACCCCTCCACTTT. The variable domain in full, with the rest retrieved from reference TRBV7-2 and TRBJ1-6, is GAGVSQSPSNKVTEKGKDVELRCDPISGHTALYWYRQSLGQGLEFLIYFQGNSAPDKSGLPSDRFSAERTGGSVSTLTIQRTQQEDSAVYLCASSLGQPNSPLHFGNGTRLTVT.

The chain is built from TRBV2 and TRBJ2-3, with D perhaps TRBD1 (6 bases). This CDR3 region has 15 residues. The V gene lost 5 bases and the J gene lost 3 bases, with 15 bases spanning the gap. Germline assignment: CDR1 SNHLY and CDR2 FYNNEI. CDR3 protein: CASSPFTTGTDTQYF. The CDR3 nucleotides are TGTGCCAGCAGTCCATTTACCACAGGGACAGATACGCAGTATTTT.

This clone was picked up one time. The rearrangement joins TRBV7-9 to TRBJ2-7, with TRBD2 as a possible D gene (6 bases). V lost 5 bases, J lost 5 bases, and 13 bases lay in between. The CDR3 extends over 13 amino acids. Germline lookup yields CDR1 SEHNR and CDR2 FQNEAQ (reference sequence). CDR3 protein: CASSPPGVHEQYF. CDR3 DNA sequence: TGTGCCAGCAGCCCCCCGGGGGTCCACGAGCAGTACTTC.

The gene calls are TRBV18 and TRBJ2-5, with D perhaps matching TRBD2 (6 bases). The V gene lost 2 bases and the J gene lost 4 bases, with 11 bases spanning the gap. The CDR3 covers 14 residues. Per the germline V gene, CDR1 is KGHSH and CDR2 is LQKENI. Here the CDR3 DNA reads TGTGCCAGCTCACCAGGGGGGTTTGGAGAGACCCAGTACTTC. It is translated as CASSPGGFGETQYF. Full variable domain (remainder filled in from reference TRBV18 and TRBJ2-5): NAGVMQNPRHLVRRRGQEARLRCSPMKGHSHVYWYRQLPEEGLKFMVYLQKENIIDESGMPKERFSAEFPKEGPSILRIQQVVRGDSAAYFCASSPGGFGETQYFGPGTRLLVL.

The V and J genes are TRBV7-8 and TRBJ1-5; D not certain. The CDR3 consists of 16 residues. Germline CDR1 is SGHVS and CDR2 is FQNEAQ. The V end lost 4 bases, the J end lost 4 bases, and 17 bases lay between the germline ends. The CDR3 loop is CASSSQHLRGNQPQHF. Here the CDR3 DNA reads TGTGCCAGCAGCTCACAACACCTTCGGGGAAATCAGCCCCAGCATTTT.

This clone has only one observation. The rearrangement uses TRBV24-1 and TRBJ1-4; 8 positions agree with TRBD1. The germline V gene encodes CDR1 KGHDR and CDR2 SFDVKD. The CDR3 runs to 16 residues. The ends lost 6 bases at V and 6 bases at J; junction bases unmatched: 11. CDR3 sequence: CATSKTGLGQDEKLFF. The CDR3 nucleotides are TGTGCCACCAGTAAGACAGGGTTGGGACAGGATGAAAAACTGTTTTTT.

The CDR3 sequence is CASRKYPPGQGRNSPLHF. CDR3 DNA: TGTGCCAGCAGGAAGTACCCACCGGGACAGGGGAGAAATTCACCCCTCCACTTT. The chain recombines TRBV5-4 with TRBJ1-6; 10 nucleotides align to TRBD1. CDR1 and CDR2 from the germline V gene are SGHNT and YYREEE (reference sequence). After removal of 5 bases from V and 7 bases from J, the junction contained 15 bases not matched to a gene. The CDR3 runs to 18 residues. Drawing the rest from reference TRBV5-4 and TRBJ1-6, the complete variable domain is ETGVTQSPTHLIKTRGQQVTLRCSSQSGHNTVSWYQQALGQGPQFIFQYYREEENGRGNFPPRFSGLQFPNYSSELNVNALELDDSALYLCASRKYPPGQGRNSPLHFGNGTRLTVT.

CDR3 loop: CASSYSGGARTGELFF. The DNA for the CDR3 is TGTGCCAGCAGTTACAGCGGGGGGGCGCGAACCGGGGAGCTGTTTTTT. The chain has TRBV6-5 and TRBJ2-2; 10 nucleotides match TRBD2. The CDR3 is made up of 16 amino acids. Germline V gives CDR1 MNHEY, CDR2 SVGAGI. The J segment lost 5 bases and the V segment lost 2 bases, leaving 5 bases of the junction unmatched.

V usage is TRBV28 and J usage is TRBJ1-2, with D perhaps matching TRBD1 (5 bases). Germline loops: CDR1 MDHEN, CDR2 SYDVKM. The CDR3 is made up of 13 amino acids. V lost 5 bases to trimming and J lost 2 bases, with 9 bases between them. The CDR3 DNA reads as TGTGCCAGCAGTCAGGGAACGAACTATGGCTACACCTTC. This translates into CASSQGTNYGYTF.

The rearrangement uses TRBV4-1 and TRBJ2-5; the D gene is possibly TRBD2 (5 bases). Germline V gene lookup returns CDR1 MGHRA and CDR2 YSYEKL. V was trimmed by 4 bases and J by 4 bases, leaving 10 bases between them. The CDR3 is 13 residues long. CDR3 loop: CASSLGSLETQYF. DNA of the CDR3: TGCGCCAGCAGCCTGGGGAGCTTAGAGACCCAGTACTTC.

V usage is TRBV28 and J usage is TRBJ1-1; unclear D gene. Deletions cut 3 bases from V and 4 bases from J, with 9 bases between. This CDR3 region has 13 residues. Germline assignment: CDR1 MDHEN and CDR2 SYDVKM. CDR3 nucleotides: TGTGCCAGCAGTTTGTCTCAGTTCACTGAAGCTTTCTTT. This codes for CASSLSQFTEAFF.

V usage is TRBV24-1 and J usage is TRBJ1-2; 7 bases align to TRBD1. Germline CDR1 reads KGHDR; CDR2 reads SFDVKD. The length of the CDR3 is 14 residues. Trimming cost V 4 bases and J 3 bases; bases outside gene matches: 4. The CDR3 reads CATSEGGSDYGYTF. In DNA, the CDR3 is TGTGCCACCAGTGAAGGGGGCTCGGACTATGGCTACACCTTC.

This sequence joins TRBV21-1 and TRBJ1-5; TRBD1, as called in the table, went unchecked against the DNA. TRBV21-1 is designated a pseudogene. This CDR3 contains 16 residues. CDR3: CASSKGASTGKAPQHF. CDR3 DNA: TGTGCCAGCAGCAAAGGAGCGTCAACAGGGAAAGCGCCCCAGCATTTT.

The chain recombines TRBV6-4 with TRBJ2-6; D gene ambiguous. Germline V gives CDR1 MRHNA, CDR2 SNTAGT. The V gene lost 2 bases and the J gene lost 0 bases, with 5 bases spanning the gap. CDR3 length: 15 residues. In nucleotides, the CDR3 is TGTGCCAGCAGTGACGGCCACTCTGGGGCCAACGTCCTGACTTTC. Protein: CASSDGHSGANVLTF.

The chain combines TRBV24-1 with TRBJ2-1, with TRBD1 matching over 12 bases. J lost 10 bases, V lost 4 bases, and 7 bases had no gene match. The CDR3 covers 15 residues. Germline V gene lookup returns CDR1 KGHDR and CDR2 SFDVKD. The CDR3 coding sequence is TGTGCCACCAGTGAGCCGGGACAGGGGGCCTGGGAGCAGTTCTTC. Translating it yields CATSEPGQGAWEQFF.

The chain employs TRBV9 and TRBJ2-3; no reliable D call. Deletions cut 0 bases from V and 2 bases from J, with 7 bases between. Germline CDR1 is SGDLS and CDR2 is YYNGEE. This CDR3 region has 14 residues. The CDR3 is CASSVDSNTDTQYF. Written as DNA, the CDR3 is TGTGCCAGCAGCGTAGACTCGAACACAGATACGCAGTATTTT.

The V and J genes are TRBV18 and TRBJ1-5, with D possibly matching TRBD1 (5 bases). Germline V CDR1 and CDR2: KGHSH, LQKENI. This CDR3 region has 16 residues. Trimming stripped 0 bases from V and 3 bases from J, with 12 bases between. The CDR3 here is CASSPPGAVLNQPQHF. The CDR3 nucleotides are TGTGCCAGCTCACCACCAGGGGCCGTTCTCAATCAGCCCCAGCATTTT.

The rearrangement uses TRBV6-4 and TRBJ2-3, with 10 bases matching TRBD2. The CDR3 covers 15 residues. Germline V gene sequence: CDR1 MRHNA, CDR2 SNTAGT. Trimming cost V 10 bases and J 3 bases; bases outside gene matches: 10. Here the CDR3 reads CATSESGGATDTQYF. Written as DNA, the CDR3 is TGTGCCACTTCCGAGAGCGGGGGGGCGACAGATACGCAGTATTTT.